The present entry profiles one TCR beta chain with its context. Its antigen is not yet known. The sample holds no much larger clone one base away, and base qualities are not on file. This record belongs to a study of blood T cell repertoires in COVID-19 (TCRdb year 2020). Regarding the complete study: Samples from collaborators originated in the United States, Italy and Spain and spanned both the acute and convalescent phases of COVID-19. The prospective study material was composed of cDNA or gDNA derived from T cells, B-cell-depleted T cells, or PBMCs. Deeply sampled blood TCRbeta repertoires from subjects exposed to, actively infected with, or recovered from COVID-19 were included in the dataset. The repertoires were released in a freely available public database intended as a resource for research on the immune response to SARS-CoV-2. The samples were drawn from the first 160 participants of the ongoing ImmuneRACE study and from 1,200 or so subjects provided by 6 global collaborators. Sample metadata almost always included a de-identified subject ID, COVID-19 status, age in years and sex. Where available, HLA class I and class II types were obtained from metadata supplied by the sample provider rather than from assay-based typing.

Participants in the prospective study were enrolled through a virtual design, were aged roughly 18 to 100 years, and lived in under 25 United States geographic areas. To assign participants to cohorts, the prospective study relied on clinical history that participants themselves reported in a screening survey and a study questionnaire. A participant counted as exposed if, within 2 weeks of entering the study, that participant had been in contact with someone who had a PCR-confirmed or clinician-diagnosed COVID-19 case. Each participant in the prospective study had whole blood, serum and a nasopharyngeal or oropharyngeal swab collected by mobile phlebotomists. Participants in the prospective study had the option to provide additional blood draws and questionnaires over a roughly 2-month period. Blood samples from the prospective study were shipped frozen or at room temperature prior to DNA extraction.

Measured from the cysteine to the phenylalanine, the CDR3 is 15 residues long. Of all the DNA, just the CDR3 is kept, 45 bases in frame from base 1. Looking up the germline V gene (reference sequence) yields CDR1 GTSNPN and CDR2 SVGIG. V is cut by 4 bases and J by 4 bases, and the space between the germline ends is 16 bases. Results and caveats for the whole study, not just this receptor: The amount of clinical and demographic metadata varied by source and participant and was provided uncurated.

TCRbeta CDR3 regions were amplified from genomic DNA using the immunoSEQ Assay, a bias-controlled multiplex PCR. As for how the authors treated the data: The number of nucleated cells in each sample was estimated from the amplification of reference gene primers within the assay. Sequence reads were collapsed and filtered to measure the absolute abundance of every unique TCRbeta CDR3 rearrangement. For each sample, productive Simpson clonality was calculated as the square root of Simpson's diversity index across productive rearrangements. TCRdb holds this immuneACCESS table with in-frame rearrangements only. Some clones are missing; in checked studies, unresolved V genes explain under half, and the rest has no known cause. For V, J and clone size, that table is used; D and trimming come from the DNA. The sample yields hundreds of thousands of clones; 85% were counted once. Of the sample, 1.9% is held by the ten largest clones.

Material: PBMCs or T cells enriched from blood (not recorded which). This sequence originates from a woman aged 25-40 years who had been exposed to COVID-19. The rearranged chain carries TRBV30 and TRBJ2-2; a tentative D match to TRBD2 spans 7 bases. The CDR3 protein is CAWKGGRDSTGELFF. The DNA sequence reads TGTGCCTGGAAGGGGGGGCGCGATAGCACCGGGGAGCTGTTTTTT.